This entry features one TCR beta chain sequence. The CDR3 extends over 14 amino acids. The germline V gene has CDR1 SGHRS and CDR2 YFSETQ. The V end was cut by 5 bases, the J end by 2 bases, with 14 bases between. Profiling relied on immunoSEQ multiplex PCR, and the TCRdb table lists in-frame clones only, not all of them. The sample lists about 70,000 clones, around 95% seen once, with roughly 0.37% in the top ten. This record comes from a study of technical replicates of blood from a few donors. The origin of this receptor is a human donor in good health. V and J are TRBV5-1 and TRBJ2-7, with D unresolved. Sequenced material: T cells isolated from PBMCs. CDR3 in amino acids: CASRTTGSTYEQYF. The CDR3 nucleotides are TGCGCCAGCAGGACGACTGGGTCTACCTACGAGCAGTACTTC.